One sample yielded the 21 T cell receptor beta chains listed below, sequenced in a study of blood T cell repertoires in COVID-19 (dated by TCRdb to 2020 to 2021). Preparation of the library involved the immunoSEQ multiplex PCR assay. In TCRdb, the immuneACCESS table is reduced to in-frame sequences with V and J assigned. These tables do not hold every clone; where another copy was compared, an unresolved V gene accounts for under half, and the others remain unexplained. In this sample the table shows about 250,000 clones, about nine tenths of which occur a single time. The top ten clonotypes cover 1.5% to 2% of the sample. Specimen: PBMCs or T cells enriched from blood (not recorded which). The receptors here all came from a man aged 35 to 55 who had recovered from COVID-19.

The chain carries TRBV5-1 and TRBJ2-5; D ambiguous. The CDR3 is 14 amino acids. Germline lookup yields CDR1 SGHRS and CDR2 YFSETQ. V lost 4 bases and J 5 bases, leaving 15 bases between the germline ends. CDR3 sequence: CASSLLGRWETQYF. In DNA form, the CDR3 reads TGCGCCAGCAGCCTCCTGGGCAGGTGGGAGACCCAGTACTTC.

In its sample, this clone was seen a few times. The chain combines TRBV10-3 with TRBJ1-2; D may be TRBD1 (5 bases). Germline V CDR1 and CDR2: ENHRY, SYGVKD. Trimming cost V 3 bases and J 8 bases, with 19 bases left between them. The CDR3 extends over 15 amino acids. CDR3 region: CAISDSSRDVKGYTF. CDR3 DNA: TGTGCCATCAGTGATTCCAGCAGGGATGTAAAGGGCTACACCTTC.

The chain combines TRBV19 with TRBJ2-3; 9 bases are shared with TRBD1. Unmatched junction bases numbered 5, after V lost 4 bases and J lost 6 bases. CDR3 length: 14 residues. CDR1 and CDR2 (germline): LNHDA, SQIVND (reference sequence). CDR3 DNA: TGTGCCAGTAGTACACAGGGGGCTGGGGATACGCAGTATTTT. Amino acids: CASSTQGAGDTQYF.

The rearrangement links TRBV30 to TRBJ1-5; no firm D call. V lost 4 bases and J 2 bases, leaving 9 bases between the germline ends. In germline, CDR1 is GTSNPN, CDR2 SVGIG (reference sequence). The CDR3 length is 13 residues. In DNA form, the CDR3 reads TGTGCCTGGACCCACGGGGGCAATCAGCCCCAGCATTTT. As protein: CAWTHGGNQPQHF.

The chain couples TRBV7-6 to TRBJ2-1; 10 nucleotides match TRBD2. Per the germline V gene, CDR1 is SGHVS and CDR2 is FNYEAQ. The CDR3 is made up of 16 amino acids. The V segment lost 1 base and the J segment 6 bases; nucleotides outside the gene matches: 6. This CDR3 is CASSLGLSGRGNEQFF. In DNA, the CDR3 is TGTGCCAGCAGCTTAGGTTTGAGCGGGAGGGGCAATGAGCAGTTCTTC.

The chain is built from TRBV7-9 and TRBJ1-1; D is unclear. In germline, CDR1 is SEHNR, CDR2 FQNEAQ (reference sequence). Trimming stripped 2 bases from V and 4 bases from J, with 11 bases between. CDR3 length: 14 residues. CDR3 loop: CASSLLSAGTEAFF. The CDR3 bases are TGTGCCAGCAGCTTATTGTCGGCGGGCACTGAAGCTTTCTTT.

The genes are TRBV27 and TRBJ1-1; D unresolved. Trimming shortened V by 6 bases and J by 5 bases, and 13 bases separated the two germline ends. There are 13 residues in the CDR3. Germline CDR1 reads MNHEY; CDR2 reads SMNVEV (reference sequence). The CDR3, as DNA: TGTGCCAGCAGCCGAATCCGTGAGACTGAAGCTTTCTTT. Translated, it gives CASSRIRETEAFF.

CDR3 region: CASSSWTSGSHEQFF. CDR3 DNA: TGCGCCAGCAGCTCTTGGACTAGCGGGAGTCATGAGCAGTTCTTC. V and J are TRBV5-1 and TRBJ2-1; TRBD2 matches at 13 bases. V dropped 3 bases and J dropped 8; count of bases not matched to a gene: 5. This CDR3 comprises 15 residues. CDR1 SGHRS and CDR2 YFSETQ come from the germline V gene.

This sequence joins TRBV12-3 or TRBV12-4 and TRBJ2-5; the match to TRBD1 covers 8 bases. This CDR3 has 12 amino acids. With V trimmed by 10 bases and J by 5 bases, 6 bases remained unmatched. CDR3 coding DNA: TGTGCCATCGGACAGGGTGGGGAGACCCAGTACTTC. This sequence encodes CAIGQGGETQYF.

The chain combines TRBV19 with TRBJ1-1; D is unclear. Germline CDR1 reads LNHDA; CDR2 reads SQIVND (reference sequence). The CDR3 is 14 amino acids. V lost 1 base and J 7 bases, leaving 13 bases between the germline ends. In DNA, the CDR3 is TGTGCCAGTAGTATAGGGGCCGCACAAGATGAAGCTTTCTTT. Translating gives CASSIGAAQDEAFF.

This clone came up a few times. This rearrangement joins TRBV11-2 to TRBJ2-7; 7 bases fit TRBD1. This CDR3 comprises 15 residues. The V and J ends lost 5 bases and 2 bases, in that order; junction bases with no gene match: 9. Germline CDR1 is SGHAT and CDR2 is FQNNGV. The CDR3 bases are TGTGCCAGCAGCACTCACAGGGGCGCCGCCTACGAGCAGTACTTC. This codes for CASSTHRGAAYEQYF.

V is TRBV5-1 and J is TRBJ2-7; D unclear. Deletions cut 0 bases from V and 3 bases from J, with 13 bases between. CDR1 and CDR2 from the germline V gene are SGHRS and YFSETQ. There are 15 residues in the CDR3. The CDR3 nucleotides are TGCGCCAGCAGCTTGGAGATGGGCAATTTCTACGAGCAGTACTTC. This codes for CASSLEMGNFYEQYF.

This clone appeared a single time. This chain joins TRBV18 and TRBJ2-7, with D maybe TRBD2 (5 bases). Germline CDR1 is KGHSH and CDR2 is LQKENI. CDR3 length: 14 amino acids. Deletions cut 5 bases from V and 7 bases from J, with 18 bases between. CDR3 nucleotides: TGTGCCAGCTCAACGGGGATAAACCTGGGGGAGCAGTACTTC. It codes for CASSTGINLGEQYF.

This chain connects TRBV28 to TRBJ2-1; 8 nucleotides line up with TRBD2. The V gene's germline CDR1 is MDHEN and CDR2 SYDVKM. The CDR3 runs 15 residues. The trim removed 5 bases at V and 0 bases at J, leaving 3 bases unmatched. The CDR3 nucleotides are TGTGCCAGCAGTGCGGGGGGCGGCTCCTACAATGAGCAGTTCTTC. Translation: CASSAGGGSYNEQFF.

The V and J genes are TRBV6-5 and TRBJ1-1; D ambiguous. This CDR3 region has 15 residues. Germline V lookup: CDR1 MNHEY, CDR2 SVGAGI. V dropped 0 bases and J dropped 1 base, with 9 bases sitting between them. The CDR3 loop is CASSYSTGANTEAFF. In nucleotides, the CDR3 is TGTGCCAGCAGTTACTCGACTGGTGCGAACACTGAAGCTTTCTTT.

The J gene is TRBJ1-2, the V gene TRBV5-3; 7 bases agree with TRBD1. TRBV5-3 is treated as an ORF (open reading frame) with a function not yet certain. The junction had 5 bases not matched to a gene; V was cut back by 4 bases and J by 5 bases. The CDR3 sequence is 13 residues long. The CDR3 region is CARSKQDRYGYTF. The CDR3 DNA follows: TGTGCCAGAAGCAAACAGGACAGGTATGGCTACACCTTC.

The chain links TRBV6-5 to TRBJ1-6; D unclear. The V gene lost 0 bases and the J gene lost 7 bases, with 7 bases spanning the gap. The V gene's germline CDR1 is MNHEY and CDR2 SVGAGI. This CDR3 comprises 14 residues. CDR3 amino acids: CASSYSTGNSPLHF. CDR3 nucleotide sequence: TGTGCCAGCAGTTACTCGACTGGGAATTCACCCCTCCACTTT.

The chain links TRBV4-3 to TRBJ2-3; 12 nucleotides line up with TRBD2. The CDR3 runs to 16 residues. Germline trimming cut 3 bases from V and 2 bases from J; bases unmatched to any gene: 3. CDR1 is LGHNA, CDR2 YSLEER, per germline. In DNA form, the CDR3 reads TGCGCCAGCAGCCACCGACTAGCGGGGGTCACAGATACGCAGTATTTT. Protein sequence: CASSHRLAGVTDTQYF.

This chain links TRBV28 with TRBJ1-2; unclear D gene. With 2 bases removed from V and 6 bases from J, the gap between germline ends came to 19 bases. This CDR3 has 16 residues. Per germline, CDR1 MDHEN and CDR2 SYDVKM. CDR3 in DNA: TGTGCCAGCAGTTTAGGTGGGCGCCGGGAGTCACATGGCTACACCTTC. Its protein is CASSLGGRRESHGYTF.

This clone has a count of ten or more. This sequence joins TRBV10-3 and TRBJ2-7; a weak D match, TRBD1 (6 bases). The CDR3 is 13 residues long. From germline, CDR1 is ENHRY and CDR2 SYGVKD. Trimming removed 5 bases from V and 5 bases from J, with 13 bases in between. CDR3 sequence reads: CAISTGRGNEQYF. The CDR3, as DNA: TGTGCCATCAGTACGGGCAGGGGAAACGAGCAGTACTTC.

This chain uses TRBV18 with TRBJ1-2; maybe TRBD1 (5 bases). Trimming shortened V by 0 bases and J by 13 bases, and 18 bases separated the two germline ends. CDR1 is KGHSH, CDR2 LQKENI, per germline. The CDR3 is 14 amino acids. CDR3 in amino acids: CASSPPSGSLPSTF. The CDR3 DNA sequence: TGTGCCAGCTCACCACCGTCAGGGTCCCTGCCAAGCACCTTC.